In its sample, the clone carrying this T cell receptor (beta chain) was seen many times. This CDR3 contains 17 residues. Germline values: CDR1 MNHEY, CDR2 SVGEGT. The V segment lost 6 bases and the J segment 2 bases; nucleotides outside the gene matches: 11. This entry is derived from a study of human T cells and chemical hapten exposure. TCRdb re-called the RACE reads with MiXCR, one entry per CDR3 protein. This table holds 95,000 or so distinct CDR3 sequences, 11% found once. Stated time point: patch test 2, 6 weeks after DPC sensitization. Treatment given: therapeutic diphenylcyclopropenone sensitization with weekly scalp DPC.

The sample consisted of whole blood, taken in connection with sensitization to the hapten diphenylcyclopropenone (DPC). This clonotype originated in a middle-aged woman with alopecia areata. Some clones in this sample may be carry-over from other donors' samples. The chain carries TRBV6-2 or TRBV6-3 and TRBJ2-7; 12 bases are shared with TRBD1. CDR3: CASSPGTGGYSAYEQYF. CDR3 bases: TGTGCCAGCAGCCCCGGGACAGGGGGCTATTCCGCCTACGAGCAGTACTTC.